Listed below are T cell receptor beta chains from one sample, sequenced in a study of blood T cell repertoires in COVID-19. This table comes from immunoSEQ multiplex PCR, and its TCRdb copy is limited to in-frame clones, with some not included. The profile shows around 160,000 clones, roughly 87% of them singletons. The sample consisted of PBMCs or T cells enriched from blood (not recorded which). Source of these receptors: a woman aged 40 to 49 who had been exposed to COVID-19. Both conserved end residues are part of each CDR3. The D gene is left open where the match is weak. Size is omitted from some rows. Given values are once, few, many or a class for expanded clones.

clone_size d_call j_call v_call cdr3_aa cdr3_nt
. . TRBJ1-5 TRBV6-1 CASSERPAQPQHF TGTGCCAGCAGTGAGCGGCCGGCCCAGCCCCAGCATTTT
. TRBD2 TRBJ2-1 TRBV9 CASSPRTSGSSYNEQFF TGTGCCAGCAGCCCCCGGACTAGCGGGAGCTCCTACAATGAGCAGTTCTTC
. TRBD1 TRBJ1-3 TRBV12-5 CASGLYGQGSGNTIYF TGTGCTAGTGGTTTGTACGGACAGGGTTCTGGAAACACCATATATTTT
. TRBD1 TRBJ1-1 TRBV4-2 CASSQEGQANTEAFF TGTGCCAGCAGCCAAGAAGGACAGGCGAACACTGAAGCTTTCTTT
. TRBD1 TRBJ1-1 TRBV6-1 CASSERTGFTEAFF TGTGCCAGCAGTGAAAGGACAGGGTTCACTGAAGCTTTCTTT
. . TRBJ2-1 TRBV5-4 CASSLGGSSNEQFF TGTGCCAGCTCCCTGGGGGGTAGTAGCAATGAGCAGTTCTTC
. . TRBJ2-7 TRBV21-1 CASPRPGGRAPYEQYF TGTGCCAGCCCCAGGCCGGGCGGGAGGGCCCCCTACGAGCAGTACTTC
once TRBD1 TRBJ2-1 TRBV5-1 CASSLGQGRYNEQFF TGCGCCAGCAGCTTGGGACAGGGGCGCTACAATGAGCAGTTCTTC
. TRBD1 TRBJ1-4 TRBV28 CASRLTGVEKLFF TGTGCCAGCAGGTTAACAGGGGTTGAAAAACTGTTTTTT
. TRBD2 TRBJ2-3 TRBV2 CASSEQGLAGGPNGDTQYF TGTGCCAGCAGTGAACAGGGACTAGCGGGAGGGCCAAACGGAGATACGCAGTATTTT
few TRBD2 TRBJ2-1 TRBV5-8 CASRITSGGANEQFF TGTGCCAGCAGGATCACTAGCGGGGGGGCCAATGAGCAGTTCTTC
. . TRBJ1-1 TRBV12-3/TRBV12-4 CASSHNLNTEAFF TGTGCCAGCAGCCACAATCTGAACACTGAAGCTTTCTTT
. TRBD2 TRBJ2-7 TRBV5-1 CASSGAGVSYEQYF TGCGCCAGCAGCGGGGCGGGAGTTTCCTACGAGCAGTACTTC
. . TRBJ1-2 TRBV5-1 CASSLNPGLNYGYTF TGCGCCAGCAGCTTGAATCCAGGGTTGAACTATGGCTACACCTTC
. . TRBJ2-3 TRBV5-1 CASSFTITDTQYF TGCGCCAGCAGCTTCACAATTACAGATACGCAGTATTTT
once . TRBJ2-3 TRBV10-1 CASSSSTTFTDTQYF TGCGCCAGCAGCTCCTCGACAACCTTCACAGATACGCAGTATTTT
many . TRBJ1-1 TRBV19 CASSMMGSGGTEAFF TGTGCCAGTAGTATGATGGGAAGCGGGGGCACTGAAGCTTTCTTT
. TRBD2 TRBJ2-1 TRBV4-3 CASSQDELAGARFF TGCGCCAGCAGCCAAGACGAACTAGCGGGAGCTCGGTTCTTC
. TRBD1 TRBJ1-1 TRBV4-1 CASSQDNRGRTEAFF TGCGCCAGCAGCCAAGATAACAGGGGGCGGACTGAAGCTTTCTTT
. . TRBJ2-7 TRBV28 CASSSTATYEQYF TGTGCCAGCAGTTCGACAGCTACCTACGAGCAGTACTTC
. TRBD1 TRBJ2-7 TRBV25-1 CASQGQPAGGSYEQYF TGTGCCAGCCAGGGACAGCCTGCGGGTGGCTCCTACGAGCAGTACTTC
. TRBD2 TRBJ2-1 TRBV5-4 CASSLRTSGGPGYNEQFF TGTGCCAGCAGCCTGAGGACTAGCGGGGGGCCGGGTTACAATGAGCAGTTCTTC
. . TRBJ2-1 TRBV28 CASSRGQLYNEQFF TGTGCCAGCAGCCGCGGGCAGCTATACAATGAGCAGTTCTTC
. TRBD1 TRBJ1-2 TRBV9 CASSETGQGHYGYTF TGTGCCAGCAGCGAGACGGGACAGGGACACTATGGCTACACCTTC
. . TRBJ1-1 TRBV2 CASTQGVAEAFF TGTGCCAGCACCCAGGGTGTAGCCGAAGCTTTCTTT
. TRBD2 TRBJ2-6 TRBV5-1 CASSPLAGSSGANVLTF TGCGCCAGCAGCCCACTAGCGGGTAGCTCTGGGGCCAACGTCCTGACTTTC
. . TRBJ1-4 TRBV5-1 CASSLTGQTTGEKLFF TGCGCCAGCAGCTTGACCGGACAGACAACTGGTGAAAAACTGTTTTTT
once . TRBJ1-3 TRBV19 CASSFGGDSGNTIYF TGTGCCAGTAGTTTTGGGGGCGACTCTGGAAACACCATATATTTT
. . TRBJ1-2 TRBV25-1 CASSEAVNYGYTF TGTGCCAGCAGTGAGGCGGTTAACTATGGCTACACCTTC
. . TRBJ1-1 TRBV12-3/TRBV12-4 CASRIDSGGEAFF TGTGCCAGCAGAATCGACAGCGGGGGTGAAGCTTTCTTT
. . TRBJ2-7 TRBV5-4 CASSLPPSGSSYEQYF TGTGCCAGCAGCCTACCCCCTTCGGGAAGCTCCTACGAGCAGTACTTC
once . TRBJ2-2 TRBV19 CASQRGGRAAGELFF TGTGCCAGTCAAAGAGGGGGGAGGGCGGCCGGGGAGCTGTTTTTT
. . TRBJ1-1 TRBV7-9 CASSPTARSRNTEAFF TGTGCCAGCAGCCCGACAGCGAGAAGCCGAAACACTGAAGCTTTCTTT